This entry concerns a single T cell receptor (beta chain). The data are from a study of shared clonotypes between healthy human individuals. Libraries were prepared by immunoSEQ multiplex PCR; TCRdb keeps only in-frame clonotypes and omits some of them. The repertoire includes approximately 1,500,000 clones, over 95% of them detected once, and over 1% sits in the top ten. This CDR3 spans 12 amino acids. V dropped 6 bases and J dropped 7; count of bases not matched to a gene: 5. In germline, CDR1 is SGDLS, CDR2 YYNGEE. The rearrangement uses TRBV9 and TRBJ1-2, with TRBD1 identical over 8 bases. Sequencing input: naive CD4+ T cells sorted from blood. Subset here: CD45RA+ positively selected. This clonotype was sampled from a man aged 25-45 years in good health. The DNA for the CDR3 is TGTGCCAGCACTCAGGGGGCGGGTGGCTACACCTTC. Amino acids: CASTQGAGGYTF.